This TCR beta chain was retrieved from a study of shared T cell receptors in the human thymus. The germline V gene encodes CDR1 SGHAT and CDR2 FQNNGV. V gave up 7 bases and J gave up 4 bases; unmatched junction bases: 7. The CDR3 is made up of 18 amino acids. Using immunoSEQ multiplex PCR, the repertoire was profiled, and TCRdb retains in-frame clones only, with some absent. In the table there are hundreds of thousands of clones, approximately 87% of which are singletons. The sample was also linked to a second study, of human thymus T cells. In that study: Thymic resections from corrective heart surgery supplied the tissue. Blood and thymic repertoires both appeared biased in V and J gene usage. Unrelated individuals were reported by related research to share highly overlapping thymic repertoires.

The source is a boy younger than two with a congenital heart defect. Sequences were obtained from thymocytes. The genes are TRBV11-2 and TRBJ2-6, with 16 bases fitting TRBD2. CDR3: CASTLGTSGREGANVLTF. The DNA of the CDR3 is TGTGCCAGCACCCTAGGGACTAGCGGGAGGGAGGGGGCCAACGTCCTGACTTTC.